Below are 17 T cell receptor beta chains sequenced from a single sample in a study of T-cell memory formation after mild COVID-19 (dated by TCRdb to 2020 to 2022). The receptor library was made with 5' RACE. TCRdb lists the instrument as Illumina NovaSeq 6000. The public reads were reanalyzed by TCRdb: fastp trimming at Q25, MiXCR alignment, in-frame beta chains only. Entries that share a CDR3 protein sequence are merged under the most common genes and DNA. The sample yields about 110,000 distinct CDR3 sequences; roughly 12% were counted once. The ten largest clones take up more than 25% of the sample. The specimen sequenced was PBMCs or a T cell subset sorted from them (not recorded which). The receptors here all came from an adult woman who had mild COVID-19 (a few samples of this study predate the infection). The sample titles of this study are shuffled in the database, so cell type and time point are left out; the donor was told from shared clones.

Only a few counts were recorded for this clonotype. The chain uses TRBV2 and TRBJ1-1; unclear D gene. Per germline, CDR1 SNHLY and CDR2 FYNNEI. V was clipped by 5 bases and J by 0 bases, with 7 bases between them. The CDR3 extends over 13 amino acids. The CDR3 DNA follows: TGTGCCAGCAGTTCGAACCTGAACACTGAAGCTTTCTTT. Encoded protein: CASSSNLNTEAFF.

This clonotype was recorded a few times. The CDR3 sequence is CASSLYGTSGWDEQFF. The CDR3 DNA follows: TGTGCCAGCAGCCTCTATGGGACTAGCGGGTGGGATGAGCAGTTCTTC. The chain carries TRBV9 and TRBJ2-1, with 12 bases aligning to TRBD2. The CDR3 is 16 amino acids. Germline-derived CDR1 and CDR2 are SGDLS and YYNGEE. Unmatched junction bases numbered 10, after V lost 4 bases and J lost 8 bases.

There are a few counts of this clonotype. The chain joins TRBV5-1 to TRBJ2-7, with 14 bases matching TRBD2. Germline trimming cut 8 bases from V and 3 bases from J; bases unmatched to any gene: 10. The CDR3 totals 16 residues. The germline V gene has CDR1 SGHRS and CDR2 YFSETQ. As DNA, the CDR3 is TGCGCCAGATGGTCGGGACTAGCGGGGGACGACTACGAGCAGTACTTC. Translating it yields CARWSGLAGDDYEQYF.

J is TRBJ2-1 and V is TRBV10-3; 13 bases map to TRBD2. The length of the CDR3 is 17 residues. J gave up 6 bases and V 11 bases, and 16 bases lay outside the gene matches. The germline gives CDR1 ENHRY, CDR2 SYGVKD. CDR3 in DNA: TGTGCCGCCGGACTAGCGGGAGTGGGGGACTCAGGCAATGAGCAGTTCTTC. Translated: CAAGLAGVGDSGNEQFF.

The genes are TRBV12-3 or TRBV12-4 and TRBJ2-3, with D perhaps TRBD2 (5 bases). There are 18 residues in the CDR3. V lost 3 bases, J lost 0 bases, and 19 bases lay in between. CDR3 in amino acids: CASSFYVQRKMSTDTQYF. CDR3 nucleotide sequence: TGTGCCAGCAGTTTCTATGTCCAGCGGAAAATGAGCACAGATACGCAGTATTTT.

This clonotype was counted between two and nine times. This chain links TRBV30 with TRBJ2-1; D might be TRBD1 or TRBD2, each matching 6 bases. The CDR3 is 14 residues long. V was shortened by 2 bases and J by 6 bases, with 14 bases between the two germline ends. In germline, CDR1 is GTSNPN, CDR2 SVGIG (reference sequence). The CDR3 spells CAWSRPGEANEQFF. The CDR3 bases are TGTGCCTGGAGTCGTCCAGGGGAGGCCAATGAGCAGTTCTTC. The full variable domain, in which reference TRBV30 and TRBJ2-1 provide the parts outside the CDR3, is SQTIHQWPATLVQPVGSPLSLECTVEGTSNPNLYWYRQAAGRGLQLLFYSVGIGQISSEVPQNLSASRPQDRQFILSSKKLLLSDSGFYLCAWSRPGEANEQFFGPGTRLTVL.

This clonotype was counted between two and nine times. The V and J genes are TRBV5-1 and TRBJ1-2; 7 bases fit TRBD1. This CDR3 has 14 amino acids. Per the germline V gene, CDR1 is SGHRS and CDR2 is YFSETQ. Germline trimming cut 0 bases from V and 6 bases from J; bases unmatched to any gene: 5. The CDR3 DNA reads TGCGCCAGCAGCTTGGGACAGGGCCTGGATGGCTACACCTTC. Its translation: CASSLGQGLDGYTF.

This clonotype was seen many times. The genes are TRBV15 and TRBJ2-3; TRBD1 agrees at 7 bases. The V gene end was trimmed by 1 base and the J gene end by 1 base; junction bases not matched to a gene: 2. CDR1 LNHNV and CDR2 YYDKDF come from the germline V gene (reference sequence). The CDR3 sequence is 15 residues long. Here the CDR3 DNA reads TGTGCCACCAGCAGAGGGCAGGGGGGCACAGATACGCAGTATTTT. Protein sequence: CATSRGQGGTDTQYF.

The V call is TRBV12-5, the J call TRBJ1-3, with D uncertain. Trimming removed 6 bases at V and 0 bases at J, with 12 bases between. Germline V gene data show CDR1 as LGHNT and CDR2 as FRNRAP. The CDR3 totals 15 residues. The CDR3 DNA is TGTGCTAGTGGCCCGGGGATACCCTCTGGAAACACCATATATTTT. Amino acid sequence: CASGPGIPSGNTIYF.

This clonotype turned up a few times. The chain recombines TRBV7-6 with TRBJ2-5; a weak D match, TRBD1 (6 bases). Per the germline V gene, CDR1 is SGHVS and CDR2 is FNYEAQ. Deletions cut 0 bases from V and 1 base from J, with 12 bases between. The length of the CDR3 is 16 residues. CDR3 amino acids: CASSLARDTIQETQYF. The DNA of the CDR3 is TGTGCCAGCAGCTTAGCCCGGGACACCATCCAAGAGACCCAGTACTTC. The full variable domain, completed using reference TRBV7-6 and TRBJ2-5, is GAGVSQSPRYKVTKRGQDVALRCDPISGHVSLYWYRQALGQGPEFLTYFNYEAQQDKSGLPNDRFSAERPEGSISTLTIQRTEQRDSAMYRCASSLARDTIQETQYFGPGTRLLVL.

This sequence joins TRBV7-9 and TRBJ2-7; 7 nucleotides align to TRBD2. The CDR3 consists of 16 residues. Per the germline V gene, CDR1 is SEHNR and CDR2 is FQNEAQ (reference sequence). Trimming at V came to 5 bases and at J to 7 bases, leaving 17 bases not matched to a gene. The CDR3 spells CASSLSGTLSTKEQYF. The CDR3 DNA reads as TGTGCCAGCAGCCTAAGCGGGACGCTCAGTACGAAGGAGCAGTACTTC. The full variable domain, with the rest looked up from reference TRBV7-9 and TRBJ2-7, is DTGVSQNPRHKITKRGQNVTFRCDPISEHNRLYWYRQTLGQGPEFLTYFQNEAQLEKSRLLSDRFSAERPKGSFSTLEIQRTEQGDSAMYLCASSLSGTLSTKEQYFGPGTRLTVT.

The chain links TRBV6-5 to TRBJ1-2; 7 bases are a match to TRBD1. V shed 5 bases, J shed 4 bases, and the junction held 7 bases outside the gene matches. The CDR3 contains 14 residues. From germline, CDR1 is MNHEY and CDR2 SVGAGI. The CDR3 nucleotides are TGTGCCAGCAGTCCCGGGACAGTGACCTATGGCTACACCTTC. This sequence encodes CASSPGTVTYGYTF.

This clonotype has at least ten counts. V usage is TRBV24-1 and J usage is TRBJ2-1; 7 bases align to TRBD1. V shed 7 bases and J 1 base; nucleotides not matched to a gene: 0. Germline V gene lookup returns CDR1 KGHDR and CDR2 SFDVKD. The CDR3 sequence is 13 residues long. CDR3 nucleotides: TGTGCCACCAGACAGGGGTCCTACAATGAGCAGTTCTTC. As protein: CATRQGSYNEQFF.

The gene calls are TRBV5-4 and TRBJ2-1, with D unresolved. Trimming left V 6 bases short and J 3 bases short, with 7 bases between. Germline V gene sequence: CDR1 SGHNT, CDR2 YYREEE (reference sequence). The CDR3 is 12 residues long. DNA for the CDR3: TGTGCCAGCATTACCGACTACAATGAGCAGTTCTTC. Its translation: CASITDYNEQFF.

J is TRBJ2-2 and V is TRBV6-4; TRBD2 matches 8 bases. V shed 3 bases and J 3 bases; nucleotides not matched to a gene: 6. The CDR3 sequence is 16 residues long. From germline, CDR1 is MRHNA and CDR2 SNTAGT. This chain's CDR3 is CASSDMAGGHTGELFF. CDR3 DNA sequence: TGTGCCAGCAGTGATATGGCGGGAGGTCACACCGGGGAGCTGTTTTTT.

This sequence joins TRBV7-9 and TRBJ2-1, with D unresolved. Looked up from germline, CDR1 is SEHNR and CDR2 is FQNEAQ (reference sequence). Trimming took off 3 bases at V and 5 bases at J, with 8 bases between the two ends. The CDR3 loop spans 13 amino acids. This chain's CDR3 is CASSLPQNNEQFF. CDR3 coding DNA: TGTGCCAGCAGCTTGCCGCAAAACAATGAGCAGTTCTTC. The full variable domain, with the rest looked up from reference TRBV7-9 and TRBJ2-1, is DTGVSQNPRHKITKRGQNVTFRCDPISEHNRLYWYRQTLGQGPEFLTYFQNEAQLEKSRLLSDRFSAERPKGSFSTLEIQRTEQGDSAMYLCASSLPQNNEQFFGPGTRLTVL.

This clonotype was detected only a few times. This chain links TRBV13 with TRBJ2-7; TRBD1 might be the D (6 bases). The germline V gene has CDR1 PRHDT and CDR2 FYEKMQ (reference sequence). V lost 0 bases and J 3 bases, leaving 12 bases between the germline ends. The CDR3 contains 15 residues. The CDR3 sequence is CASSLGRVGGYEQYF. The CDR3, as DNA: TGTGCCAGCAGCTTAGGCCGGGTAGGGGGCTACGAGCAGTACTTC.